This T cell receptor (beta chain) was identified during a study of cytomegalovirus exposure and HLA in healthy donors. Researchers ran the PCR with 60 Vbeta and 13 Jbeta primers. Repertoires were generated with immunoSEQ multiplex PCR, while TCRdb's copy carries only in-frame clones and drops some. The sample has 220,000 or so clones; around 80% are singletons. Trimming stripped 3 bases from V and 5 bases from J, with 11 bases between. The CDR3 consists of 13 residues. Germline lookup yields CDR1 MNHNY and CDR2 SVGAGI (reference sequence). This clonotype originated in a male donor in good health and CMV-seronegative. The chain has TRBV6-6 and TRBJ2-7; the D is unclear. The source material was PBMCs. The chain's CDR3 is CASSYNNGDEQYF. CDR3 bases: TGTGCCAGCAGTTATAATAACGGTGACGAGCAGTACTTC.